A selection of T cell receptor beta chains follows, all from one sample in a study of T cell changes during pregnancy in multiple sclerosis. Libraries were prepared by immunoSEQ multiplex PCR; TCRdb keeps only in-frame clonotypes and omits some of them. Seen here are about 81,000 clones, approximately 92% observed once, and the top ten hold 1.4%. Here the sequenced sample was peripheral blood, taken in the third trimester of pregnancy. The receptors come from a female donor in good health, enrolled as a control in a pregnancy study. CDR3s include the opening cysteine and the closing phenylalanine or tryptophan. The D gene is left open where the match is weak. Clone size is given for some rows only: seen once, a few or many times, or a class if the clone is expanded.

J gene,V gene,clone size,D gene,CDR3 length,CDR3 protein,CDR3 DNA
TRBJ2-1,TRBV6-1,.,.,15,CASSDRRGSYNEQFF,TGTGCCAGCAGTGATAGGCGGGGCTCCTACAATGAGCAGTTCTTC
TRBJ2-7,TRBV6-1,.,TRBD2,13,CASRAIAGYEQYF,TGTGCCAGCAGGGCAATAGCGGGGTACGAGCAGTACTTC
TRBJ2-7,TRBV5-6,.,.,14,CASSRGLQTYEQYF,TGTGCCAGCAGCCGGGGACTTCAGACCTACGAGCAGTACTTC
TRBJ2-3,TRBV5-4,.,.,14,CASSLELTTDTQYF,TGTGCCAGCAGCTTGGAGCTTACCACAGATACGCAGTATTTT
TRBJ1-1,TRBV28,.,TRBD1,15,CASSLVGQRNTEAFF,TGTGCCAGCAGTTTAGTGGGACAGAGGAACACTGAAGCTTTCTTT
TRBJ2-1,TRBV7-9,.,TRBD2,14,CASSISGRNNEQFF,TGTGCCAGCAGCATTAGCGGGAGAAACAATGAGCAGTTCTTC
TRBJ2-1,TRBV7-9,.,TRBD2,14,CASSLALAGAEQFF,TGTGCCAGCAGCTTAGCTCTAGCGGGAGCCGAGCAGTTCTTC
TRBJ2-2,TRBV27,.,TRBD2,17,CASSFLPPSGSTGELFF,TGTGCCAGCAGTTTTCTACCCCCCAGCGGGAGCACCGGGGAGCTGTTTTTT
TRBJ2-7,TRBV28,.,.,16,CASSLFGKSGSYEQYF,TGTGCCAGCAGTTTATTCGGGAAGAGTGGATCCTACGAGCAGTACTTC
TRBJ2-7,TRBV5-1,.,TRBD2,16,CASSLAGASREGEQYF,TGCGCCAGCAGCTTGGCGGGCGCCTCGCGGGAGGGCGAGCAGTACTTC
TRBJ1-5,TRBV18,.,TRBD1,16,CASSPRPGTADQPQHF,TGTGCCAGCTCACCACGACCCGGGACAGCCGATCAGCCCCAGCATTTT
TRBJ1-1,TRBV25-1,.,TRBD1,14,CASRHRGMNTEAFF,TGTGCCAGCAGACACAGGGGAATGAACACTGAAGCTTTCTTT
TRBJ2-3,TRBV29-1,.,TRBD1,13,CSFRTGGTDTQYF,TGCAGCTTTCGGACAGGGGGCACAGATACGCAGTATTTT
TRBJ1-2,TRBV6-1,.,.,9,CASLYRYTF,TGTGCCAGCTTGTATCGCTACACCTTC
TRBJ2-7,TRBV7-9,.,.,16,CASSQLGVGGSYEQYF,TGTGCCAGCAGCCAGTTGGGGGTAGGAGGGTCCTACGAGCAGTACTTC
TRBJ2-1,TRBV7-9,.,TRBD1,15,CASSPQGADYNEQFF,TGTGCCAGCAGCCCACAGGGGGCGGACTACAATGAGCAGTTCTTC
TRBJ1-1,TRBV20-1,.,.,11,CSARGESEAFF,TGCAGTGCTAGAGGGGAGTCTGAAGCTTTCTTT
TRBJ2-5,TRBV7-2,.,.,13,CASRARPQETQYF,TGTGCCAGCCGCGCGAGGCCCCAAGAGACCCAGTACTTC
TRBJ2-7,TRBV5-6,.,.,16,CASSSAQEDIAYEQYF,TGTGCCAGCAGTTCTGCCCAAGAGGACATTGCCTACGAGCAGTACTTC
TRBJ2-3,TRBV29-1,once,.,13,CSVAGGLINTQYF,TGCAGCGTTGCGGGGGGCCTTATTAATACGCAGTATTTT
TRBJ1-1,TRBV28,.,TRBD1,16,CASSLRDRGRNTEAFF,TGTGCCAGCAGTTTGCGGGACAGGGGGCGGAACACTGAAGCTTTCTTT
TRBJ2-2,TRBV19,once,.,11,CASYRAGELFF,TGTGCCAGCTACAGGGCCGGGGAGCTGTTTTTT
TRBJ1-2,TRBV28,.,.,15,CASRTGTTINYGYTF,TGTGCCAGCAGGACCGGGACAACGATTAACTATGGCTACACCTTC
TRBJ1-3,TRBV6-5,.,.,15,CASSSGHFPGNTIYF,TGTGCCAGCAGTTCCGGACACTTCCCTGGAAACACCATATATTTT
TRBJ2-1,TRBV27,.,TRBD2,14,CASRLAGVSNEQFF,TGTGCCAGCCGTCTAGCGGGAGTATCCAATGAGCAGTTCTTC
TRBJ2-1,TRBV6-1,.,TRBD2,17,CASSEYQGTSRLDEQFF,TGTGCCAGCAGTGAATACCAGGGGACTAGCAGGCTCGATGAGCAGTTCTTC
TRBJ1-1,TRBV19,.,.,12,CASSIDHNEAFF,TGTGCCAGTAGTATAGATCACAATGAAGCTTTCTTT
TRBJ1-2,TRBV27,.,.,17,CASSGPPGQGRGYGYTF,TGTGCCAGCAGTGGACCGCCCGGGCAGGGGAGGGGCTATGGCTACACCTTC
TRBJ2-3,TRBV28,.,.,16,CASSVRNRVATDTQYF,TGTGCCAGCAGCGTCCGTAACAGGGTAGCGACAGATACGCAGTATTTT
TRBJ2-6,TRBV5-1,.,TRBD1,17,CASSLVAGGAGANVLTF,TGCGCCAGCAGCTTGGTGGCAGGGGGCGCTGGGGCCAACGTCCTGACTTTC
TRBJ1-5,TRBV28,.,.,12,CASSSLNQPQHF,TGTGCCAGCAGCTCCCTCAATCAGCCCCAGCATTTT
TRBJ1-5,TRBV28,.,.,12,CASSLPNQPQHF,TGTGCCAGCAGTTTACCAAATCAGCCCCAGCATTTT
TRBJ2-2,TRBV6-5,few,.,14,CASIYREGAGELFF,TGTGCCAGCATATACAGGGAGGGAGCCGGGGAGCTGTTTTTT
TRBJ1-2,TRBV10-3,.,.,14,CATGQIPLNYGYTF,TGTGCCACAGGGCAGATCCCCTTGAACTATGGCTACACCTTC
TRBJ2-7,TRBV7-9,.,.,16,CASSLLGRDSSYEQYF,TGTGCCAGCAGCTTATTAGGGCGGGACAGCTCCTACGAGCAGTACTTC
TRBJ2-3,TRBV4-1,.,TRBD1,13,CAPRGLVSDTQYF,TGCGCCCCCAGGGGGCTCGTATCAGATACGCAGTATTTT
TRBJ2-5,TRBV7-9,.,.,16,CASSTARQTNQETQYF,TGTGCCAGCAGCACCGCCCGACAGACGAACCAAGAGACCCAGTACTTC
TRBJ2-7,TRBV7-8,once,TRBD1,14,CAGYLRDRFYEQYF,TGTGCCGGGTACCTCCGGGACAGATTCTACGAGCAGTACTTC